This TCR beta chain was captured in a study of CD8+ T cells in alopecia areata. Overall study results and limits: Tofacitinib produced a significant decrease in scalp clonality and in expanded CD8+ clones among the top 100. Any link of baseline CD8+ expansion to response, resting on one nonresponder, remains uncertain. The study also sequences resident alphabeta T cells of normal skin in scalp samples.

There are 14 residues in the CDR3. V shed 5 bases, J shed 8 bases, and the junction held 6 bases outside the gene matches. Germline CDR1 reads SGHTA; CDR2 reads FQGNSA. Indicated treatment: oral pan-JAK inhibitor, 5-10 mg twice daily. Patients with alopecia areata provided lesional scalp punch biopsies as well as peripheral blood. Reverse transcribed after extraction, RNA yielded cDNA as the sequencing template. The method was immunoSEQ multiplex PCR; TCRdb's version includes in-frame clones alone and lacks a portion of them. The data show approximately 210,000 clones, roughly three fifths seen once. As to this clone: Its matching antigen is unknown.

This material consisted of CD4+ T cells sorted from blood, taken between weeks 43 and 45, from a patient treated with tofacitinib. The source is a human donor with alopecia areata. The genes are TRBV7-2 and TRBJ1-6; 7 bases agree with TRBD1. DNA of the CDR3: TGTGCCAGCAGCCGACAGGGCGGGGATTCACCCCTCCACTTT. Protein: CASSRQGGDSPLHF.